A single sample gave rise to the 18 T cell receptor beta chains below, sequenced in a study of cytomegalovirus exposure and HLA in healthy donors. Amplification used 60 Vbeta primers and 13 Jbeta primers. Profiling relied on immunoSEQ multiplex PCR, and the TCRdb table lists in-frame clones only, not all of them. Of about 83,000 clones detected, roughly 79% appear once; the ten largest clones hold under 2%. The source material was PBMCs. Every receptor here comes from a woman in her 30s in good health and CMV-seronegative.

This sequence joins TRBV6-1 and TRBJ2-7; 9 bases are a match to TRBD1. V trimming: 2 bases; J trimming: 5 bases; junction bases outside the gene matches: 19. The CDR3 length is 19 residues. Germline lookup yields CDR1 MNHNS and CDR2 SASEGT. CDR3 bases: TGTGCCAGCAGTGAAAGGTCGGGTGGAGGGGACAGGGATCCCCACGAGCAGTACTTC. It translates to CASSERSGGGDRDPHEQYF.

V is TRBV28 and J is TRBJ2-5; no reliable D call. With 6 bases removed from V and 1 base from J, the gap between germline ends came to 12 bases. The germline V gene encodes CDR1 MDHEN and CDR2 SYDVKM. The CDR3 is 14 amino acids. The CDR3 region has the DNA TGTGCCAGCAGCTCGACACCTTCCCAAGAGACCCAGTACTTC. Encoded protein: CASSSTPSQETQYF.

V is TRBV10-3 and J is TRBJ2-2, with TRBD1 matching 9 bases. This CDR3 comprises 13 residues. Trimming at V came to 10 bases and at J to 4 bases, leaving 4 bases not matched to a gene. CDR1 is ENHRY, CDR2 SYGVKD, per germline. The chain's CDR3 is CATRTGATGELFF. DNA for the CDR3: TGTGCCACCCGGACAGGGGCCACCGGGGAGCTGTTTTTT.

This clone occurred a few times. The rearrangement joins TRBV15 to TRBJ1-5, with a weak D call TRBD1 (5 bases). The CDR3 loop spans 17 amino acids. Looked up from germline, CDR1 is LNHNV and CDR2 is YYDKDF (reference sequence). The germline V and J ends were trimmed by 1 base and 7 bases, with 20 bases remaining between them. CDR3 sequence reads: CATSRGQGSSEIQPQHF. The DNA for the CDR3 is TGTGCCACCAGCAGAGGGCAGGGCTCCTCCGAAATCCAGCCCCAGCATTTT. Drawing the rest from reference TRBV15 and TRBJ1-5, the complete variable domain is DAMVIQNPRYQVTQFGKPVTLSCSQTLNHNVMYWYQQKSSQAPKLLFHYYDKDFNNEADTPDNFQSRRPNTSFCFLDIRSPGLGDTAMYLCATSRGQGSSEIQPQHFGDGTRLSIL.

This clone has more than one count but fewer than ten. The chain combines TRBV28 with TRBJ2-4; 7 positions match TRBD2. Per germline, CDR1 MDHEN and CDR2 SYDVKM. The CDR3 extends over 15 amino acids. The V segment lost 1 base and the J segment 4 bases; nucleotides outside the gene matches: 4. CDR3 protein: CASSLLTGGKNIQYF. The CDR3 bases are TGTGCCAGCAGTTTATTGACCGGGGGGAAAAACATTCAGTACTTC.

The gene calls are TRBV30 and TRBJ1-2, with 9 bases fitting TRBD1. Trimming cost V 2 bases and J 4 bases; bases outside gene matches: 11. This CDR3 spans 16 amino acids. Germline values: CDR1 GTSNPN, CDR2 SVGIG (reference sequence). CDR3 coding DNA: TGTGCCTGGAGTATCGCGGGACAGGGAAGTGGCTATGGCTACACCTTC. It specifies CAWSIAGQGSGYGYTF.

The rearrangement uses TRBV5-8 and TRBJ1-5; 7 bases match TRBD1. The CDR3 sequence is 14 residues long. Germline V gene lookup returns CDR1 SGHTS and CDR2 YDEGEE. With 4 bases clipped from V and 3 bases from J, the junction kept 4 bases outside the gene matches. The CDR3 coding sequence is TGTGCCAGCAGCCCGGGACAGCACAATCAGCCCCAGCATTTT. Encoded protein: CASSPGQHNQPQHF.

The rearrangement links TRBV7-8 to TRBJ1-2, with D uncertain. Between the trimmed V and J ends, which lost 1 base and 0 bases, there was a span of 6 bases. Germline V gene lookup returns CDR1 SGHVS and CDR2 FQNEAQ. CDR3 length: 14 amino acids. This CDR3 is CASSLGHSNYGYTF. CDR3 sequence (DNA): TGTGCCAGCAGCTTAGGACATTCTAACTATGGCTACACCTTC.

This chain connects TRBV30 to TRBJ2-2; tentatively, D is TRBD1 (5 bases). Trimming took off 4 bases at V and 3 bases at J, with 12 bases between the two ends. The CDR3 extends over 14 amino acids. Germline-derived CDR1 and CDR2 are GTSNPN and SVGIG (reference sequence). CDR3 coding DNA: TGTGCCTGGACCAAATCAGGGTACACCGGGGAGCTGTTTTTT. As protein: CAWTKSGYTGELFF.

This chain joins TRBV5-1 and TRBJ2-5, with TRBD2 matching over 10 bases. This CDR3 has 15 residues. CDR1 is SGHRS and CDR2 is YFSETQ in the germline V gene. The V and J ends lost 4 bases and 2 bases, in that order; junction bases with no gene match: 5. The CDR3 sequence: CASSRGTSAQETQYF. DNA of the CDR3: TGCGCCAGCAGCAGAGGGACTAGCGCACAAGAGACCCAGTACTTC.

The rearrangement uses TRBV9 and TRBJ2-1; 8 nucleotides align to TRBD2. This CDR3 spans 17 amino acids. Germline assignment: CDR1 SGDLS and CDR2 YYNGEE. V trimming: 2 bases; J trimming: 10 bases; junction bases outside the gene matches: 17. The CDR3, as DNA: TGTGCCAGCAGCGTTTCTAGCGGGCACCCGAGACGTTACGAGCAGTTCTTC. It is translated as CASSVSSGHPRRYEQFF.

The rearrangement links TRBV5-6 to TRBJ1-2, with 9 bases matching TRBD1. With 6 bases clipped from V and 6 bases from J, the junction kept 6 bases outside the gene matches. CDR1 SGHDT and CDR2 YYEEEE come from the germline V gene. This CDR3 has 13 residues. The CDR3 loop reads CASILTGGNGYTF. CDR3 bases: TGTGCCAGCATCCTAACAGGGGGCAATGGCTACACCTTC. Using reference TRBV5-6 and TRBJ1-2 for the parts outside the CDR3, the full variable domain is DAGVTQSPTHLIKTRGQQVTLRCSPKSGHDTVSWYQQALGQGPQFIFQYYEEEERQRGNFPDRFSGHQFPNYSSELNVNALLLGDSALYLCASILTGGNGYTFGSGTRLTVV.

This sequence joins TRBV2 and TRBJ1-3; D is possibly TRBD1 (6 bases). The V and J ends lost 5 bases and 4 bases respectively, with 15 bases between them. The CDR3 length is 15 residues. CDR1 and CDR2 (germline): SNHLY, FYNNEI. CDR3 sequence reads: CASSPSRGSGNTIYF. The CDR3 DNA sequence: TGTGCCAGCAGTCCAAGCAGGGGATCAGGAAACACCATATATTTT.

The chain recombines TRBV9 with TRBJ2-1; 12 positions agree with TRBD2. The V and J ends lost 1 base and 0 bases, in that order; junction bases with no gene match: 8. The CDR3 length is 19 residues. Looked up from germline, CDR1 is SGDLS and CDR2 is YYNGEE. CDR3 loop: CASSVLATSGRSSYNEQFF. The CDR3 nucleotides read TGTGCCAGCAGCGTATTGGCCACTAGCGGGAGGAGCTCCTACAATGAGCAGTTCTTC.

This clone showed up just a few times. The CDR3 sequence is CAISDTSGSSQKQYF. DNA of the CDR3: TGTGCCATCAGTGACACGAGCGGGAGTTCCCAGAAGCAGTACTTC. The chain uses TRBV10-3 and TRBJ2-7, with TRBD2 matching 8 bases. The germline V gene encodes CDR1 ENHRY and CDR2 SYGVKD. The V and J ends lost 3 bases and 8 bases, in that order; junction bases with no gene match: 12. The length of the CDR3 is 15 residues.

This chain joins TRBV7-2 and TRBJ2-3; 9 bases map to TRBD2. CDR3 length: 17 amino acids. J was trimmed by 2 bases and V by 10 bases; bases with no gene match: 16. Germline CDR1 and CDR2: SGHTA and FQGNSA. The CDR3 DNA reads as TGTGCCACTAACTTAGTCCGCGTAGCGGGAGACACAGATACGCAGTATTTT. It translates to CATNLVRVAGDTDTQYF.

The chain is built from TRBV11-2 and TRBJ2-5; 11 bases match TRBD2. After removal of 0 bases from V and 1 base from J, the junction contained 7 bases not matched to a gene. Germline loops: CDR1 SGHAT, CDR2 FQNNGV. The CDR3 is 18 amino acids. The CDR3 spells CASSLDPIGLAGQETQYF. The CDR3 coding sequence is TGTGCCAGCAGCTTAGACCCCATTGGACTAGCGGGCCAAGAGACCCAGTACTTC.

The chain has TRBV21-1 and TRBJ2-7; no DNA check was done on the table's D call, TRBD2. TRBV21-1 is noted as a pseudogene. The CDR3 is made up of 15 amino acids. The CDR3 here is CATEGLAGPGEEQYF. DNA for the CDR3: TGTGCCACCGAAGGACTAGCGGGTCCTGGAGAGGAGCAGTACTTC.